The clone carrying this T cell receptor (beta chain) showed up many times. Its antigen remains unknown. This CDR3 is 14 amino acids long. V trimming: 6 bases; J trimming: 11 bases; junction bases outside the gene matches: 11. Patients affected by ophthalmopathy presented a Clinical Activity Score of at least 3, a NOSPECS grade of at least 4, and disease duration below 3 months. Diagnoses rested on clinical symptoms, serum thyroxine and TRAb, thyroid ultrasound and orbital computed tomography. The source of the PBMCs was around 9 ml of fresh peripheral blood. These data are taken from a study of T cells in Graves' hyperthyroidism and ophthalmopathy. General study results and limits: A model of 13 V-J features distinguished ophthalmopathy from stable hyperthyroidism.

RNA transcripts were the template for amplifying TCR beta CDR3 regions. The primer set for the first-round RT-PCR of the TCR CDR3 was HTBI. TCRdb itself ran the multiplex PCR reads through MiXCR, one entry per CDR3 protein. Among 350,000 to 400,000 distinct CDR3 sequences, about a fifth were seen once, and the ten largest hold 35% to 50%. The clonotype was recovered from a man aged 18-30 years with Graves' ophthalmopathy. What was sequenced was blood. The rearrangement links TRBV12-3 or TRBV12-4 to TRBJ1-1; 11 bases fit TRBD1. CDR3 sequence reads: CASSYGQGAPVAFF. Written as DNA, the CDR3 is TGTGCCAGCAGCTATGGACAGGGGGCCCCCGTGGCTTTCTTT.